The present entry profiles one T cell receptor beta chain with its context. The antigen remains unidentified. Trimming took off 0 bases at V and 5 bases at J, with 13 bases between the two ends. The length of the CDR3 is 15 residues. Germline CDR1 reads KGHSH; CDR2 reads LQKENI. The record originates from a study of cytomegalovirus exposure and HLA in healthy donors. Study-wide results and caveats: A later analysis revealed that TCR association rates differed between HLA loci, peaking at DRB1 and bottoming out at HLA-C. Productive rates of about 87% or about 30% were seen for most TCR beta V segments in an earlier analysis.

PCR was performed using 60 Vbeta and 13 Jbeta primers. Only in-frame clones appear in the TCRdb table, and some are missing; sequencing was by immunoSEQ multiplex PCR. Counted here are around 67,000 clones, 80% to 90% occurring once; the ten biggest clones make up around 10%. This sequence joins TRBV18 and TRBJ2-5; D gene uncertain. The TCR comes from a woman aged 25 to 39 in good health and CMV-seropositive. Sequenced input: PBMCs. The CDR3 DNA reads TGTGCCAGCTCACCACCGGCTAGTTGGTTGGAGACCCAGTACTTC. It specifies CASSPPASWLETQYF.